The 7 T cell receptor beta chains listed next were all sequenced from one sample in a study of T cell responses to AZD1222 COVID-19 vaccine. Clones were read by immunoSEQ multiplex PCR, and TCRdb kept only the in-frame ones, dropping some. This table has some 170,000 clones, 80% to 95% appearing once. The sample consisted of peripheral blood, taken 28 days after the second dose of the MenACWY control vaccine. These receptors were collected from an adult who received the MenACWY meningococcal vaccine as a control.

This clone appeared once. This chain joins TRBV12-3 or TRBV12-4 and TRBJ1-4; no reliable D call. This CDR3 comprises 13 residues. V was clipped by 6 bases and J by 3 bases, with 8 bases between them. CDR3 sequence (DNA): TGTGCCAGCAGGACTGGCTCTAATGAAAAACTGTTTTTT. The encoded protein is CASRTGSNEKLFF.

The rearrangement joins TRBV27 to TRBJ1-2; D remains ambiguous. The CDR3 extends over 14 amino acids. V lost 3 bases and J lost 3, with 11 bases in between. Germline V gene data show CDR1 as MNHEY and CDR2 as SMNVEV (reference sequence). The CDR3 is CASSFSPPDYGYTF. DNA for the CDR3: TGTGCCAGCAGTTTTTCCCCCCCAGACTATGGCTACACCTTC.

The rearrangement joins TRBV19 to TRBJ1-2; TRBD1 aligns across 8 bases. The ends lost 4 bases at V and 4 bases at J; junction bases unmatched: 8. The CDR3 covers 15 residues. Germline CDR1 is LNHDA and CDR2 is SQIVND (reference sequence). The CDR3 protein is CASSTSGGAGYGYTF. The CDR3 region has the DNA TGTGCCAGTAGTACGTCAGGGGGCGCGGGCTATGGCTACACCTTC.

The V call is TRBV5-1, the J call TRBJ2-5; TRBD2 is a possible D gene (5 bases). The length of the CDR3 is 14 residues. Trimming removed 0 bases at V and 2 bases at J, with 8 bases between. The germline V gene has CDR1 SGHRS and CDR2 YFSETQ. DNA for the CDR3: TGCGCCAGCAGCTTGGGCGGGTGGCAAGAGACCCAGTACTTC. This encodes CASSLGGWQETQYF.

The chain has TRBV6-5 and TRBJ2-5; 7 bases match TRBD2. The V gene end was trimmed by 5 bases and the J gene end by 1 base; junction bases not matched to a gene: 4. Germline values: CDR1 MNHEY, CDR2 SVGAGI. The CDR3 runs to 14 residues. For the CDR3, the DNA is TGTGCCAGCAGTCTTGGGGGGGTCCAAGAGACCCAGTACTTC. It codes for CASSLGGVQETQYF.

The V gene is TRBV5-5, the J gene TRBJ2-3; D is ambiguous. The CDR3 consists of 12 residues. V was clipped by 3 bases and J by 1 base, with 3 bases between them. Germline CDR1 and CDR2: SGHKS and YYEKEE (reference sequence). Here the CDR3 reads CASSSRTDTQYF. Here the CDR3 DNA reads TGTGCCAGCAGCTCCCGCACAGATACGCAGTATTTT.

The chain carries TRBV28 and TRBJ2-7; D is possibly TRBD2 (5 bases). The CDR3 is 13 residues long. Trimming left V 4 bases short and J 1 base short, with 8 bases between. From germline, CDR1 is MDHEN and CDR2 SYDVKM. The DNA for the CDR3 is TGTGCCAGCAGTTGGGAGCGGTCCTACGAGCAGTACTTC. This gives the protein CASSWERSYEQYF.